This T cell receptor (beta chain) was identified in a study of blood T cell repertoires in COVID-19. The J segment lost 5 bases and the V segment lost 5 bases, leaving 6 bases of the junction unmatched. CDR3 length equals 14 residues. Per the germline V gene, CDR1 is MNHEY and CDR2 is SMNVEV (reference sequence). Profiling relied on immunoSEQ multiplex PCR, and the TCRdb table lists in-frame clones only, not all of them. This sample has about 190,000 clones, with approximately 80% found just once. J is TRBJ2-5 and V is TRBV27; 9 nucleotides match TRBD1. The sample taken for sequencing was peripheral blood. This receptor was identified in a human donor in a cohort sampled during active COVID-19. CDR3 region: CASSANRGRETQYF. The CDR3 coding sequence is TGTGCCAGCAGTGCAAACAGGGGGCGCGAGACCCAGTACTTC.